This TCR beta chain was sequenced in a study of cytomegalovirus exposure and HLA in healthy donors. The germline gives CDR1 LNHNV, CDR2 YYDKDF (reference sequence). The CDR3 is 16 amino acids. Trimming cost V 0 bases and J 0 bases, with 10 bases left between them. The PCR made use of 60 Vbeta and 13 Jbeta primers. The data were produced by immunoSEQ multiplex PCR, yet TCRdb's version contains in-frame clones alone and is incomplete. The table lists under 200,000 clones, approximately 90% of them singletons. The chain links TRBV15 to TRBJ2-3, with TRBD1 as a possible D gene (5 bases). The receptor was derived from a woman aged 25 to 45 in good health and CMV-seronegative. The sequencing input was PBMCs. The CDR3 nucleotides read TGTGCCACCAGCAGAGAAACAGGAGCTAGCACAGATACGCAGTATTTT. Encoded protein: CATSRETGASTDTQYF.